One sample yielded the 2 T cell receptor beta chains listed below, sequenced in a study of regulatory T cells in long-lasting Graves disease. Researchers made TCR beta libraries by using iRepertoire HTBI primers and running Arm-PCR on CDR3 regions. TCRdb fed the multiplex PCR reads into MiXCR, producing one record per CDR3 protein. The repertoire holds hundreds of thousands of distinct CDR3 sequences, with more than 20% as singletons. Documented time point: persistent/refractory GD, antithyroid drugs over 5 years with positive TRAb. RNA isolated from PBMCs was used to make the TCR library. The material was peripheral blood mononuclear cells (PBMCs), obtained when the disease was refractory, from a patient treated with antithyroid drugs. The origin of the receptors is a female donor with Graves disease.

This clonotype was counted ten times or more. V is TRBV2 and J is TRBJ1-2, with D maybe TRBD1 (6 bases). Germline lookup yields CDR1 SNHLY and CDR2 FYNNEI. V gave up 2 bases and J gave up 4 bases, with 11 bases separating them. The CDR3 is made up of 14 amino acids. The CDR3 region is CASSESKGVYGYTF. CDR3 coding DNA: TGTGCCAGCAGTGAATCGAAGGGGGTCTATGGCTACACCTTC.

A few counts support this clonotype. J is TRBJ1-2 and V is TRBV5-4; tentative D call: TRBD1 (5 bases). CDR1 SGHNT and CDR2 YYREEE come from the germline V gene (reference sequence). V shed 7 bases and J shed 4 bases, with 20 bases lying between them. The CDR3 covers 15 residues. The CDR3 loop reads CASFREGAMIYGYTF. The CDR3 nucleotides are TGTGCCAGCTTTCGGGAAGGGGCGATGATCTATGGCTACACCTTC.